Shown below are 16 T cell receptor beta chains from a single sample sequenced in a study of blood T cell repertoires in COVID-19. Here immunoSEQ multiplex PCR was the method, and the copy in TCRdb shows in-frame clones only, minus some. This sample has about 280,000 clones, with roughly 86% found just once. The sample was peripheral blood. These receptor sequences come from a woman in her twenties or thirties with COVID-19, enrolled during active disease.

The CDR3 is CASSLTVLYGYTF. The CDR3 DNA follows: TGTGCCAGTAGCCTGACAGTTCTCTATGGCTACACCTTC. The rearrangement links TRBV19 to TRBJ1-2; D perhaps matches TRBD1 (5 bases). The CDR3 runs 13 residues. Trimming left V 6 bases short and J 4 bases short, with 12 bases between. Germline V gene sequence: CDR1 LNHDA, CDR2 SQIVND (reference sequence).

The V and J genes are TRBV4-1 and TRBJ2-1, with 15 bases aligning to TRBD2. V was clipped by 0 bases and J by 10 bases; unmatched bases: 10. Germline-derived CDR1 and CDR2 are MGHRA and YSYEKL. The CDR3 covers 18 residues. CDR3 coding DNA: TGCGCCAGCAGCCAAGATACCGGGACTAGCGGGGGGTGGTTAGAGCAGTTCTTC. Translated, it gives CASSQDTGTSGGWLEQFF.

The V and J genes are TRBV30 and TRBJ1-2; 7 nucleotides match TRBD1. The CDR3 loop spans 13 amino acids. The germline V gene encodes CDR1 GTSNPN and CDR2 SVGIG (reference sequence). J gave up 8 bases and V 1 base, and 7 bases lay outside the gene matches. CDR3 region: CAWSGQGVGGYTF. In DNA form, the CDR3 reads TGTGCCTGGAGTGGGCAGGGGGTAGGAGGCTACACCTTC.

This sequence joins TRBV11-2 and TRBJ2-2; 8 bases map to TRBD2. Unmatched junction bases numbered 11, after V lost 3 bases and J lost 5 bases. The CDR3 sequence is 17 residues long. Germline CDR1 reads SGHAT; CDR2 reads FQNNGV. The CDR3 DNA is TGTGCCAGCAGCTTCCCCAGACCCGGCGGGGGGACCGGGGAGCTGTTTTTT. Its translation is CASSFPRPGGGTGELFF.

The chain recombines TRBV7-7 with TRBJ2-1; D is possibly TRBD2 (5 bases). In germline, CDR1 is SSHAT, CDR2 FNYEAQ (reference sequence). The CDR3 has 15 residues. V shed 1 base and J shed 6 bases, with 13 bases lying between them. This chain's CDR3 is CASSLGGSLGNEQFF. The CDR3 nucleotides read TGTGCCAGCAGCTTAGGAGGGTCACTTGGCAATGAGCAGTTCTTC. The whole variable domain, filled in from reference TRBV7-7 and TRBJ2-1, reads GAGVSQSPRYKVTKRGQDVTLRCDPISSHATLYWYQQALGQGPEFLTYFNYEAQPDKSGLPSDRFSAERPEGSISTLTIQRTEQRDSAMYRCASSLGGSLGNEQFFGPGTRLTVL.

J is TRBJ1-3 and V is TRBV7-6; 9 bases line up with TRBD1. Germline-derived CDR1 and CDR2 are SGHVS and FNYEAQ. V lost 5 bases and J lost 5; bases outside the gene matches: 10. This CDR3 spans 16 amino acids. For the CDR3, the DNA is TGTGCCAGCAGCCCGCCAGGGACAGGGAGTAGAAACACCATATATTTT. This codes for CASSPPGTGSRNTIYF.

The J gene is TRBJ1-5, the V gene TRBV18, with 7 positions matching TRBD1. In germline, CDR1 is KGHSH, CDR2 LQKENI. The CDR3 length is 16 residues. V trimming: 6 bases; J trimming: 2 bases; junction bases outside the gene matches: 10. The CDR3 region has the DNA TGTGCCAGCTCCCTTCAGGGGGGTCCCCGCAATCAGCCCCAGCATTTT. Residues: CASSLQGGPRNQPQHF.

The rearrangement joins TRBV29-1 to TRBJ1-2; the D gene is possibly TRBD1 (6 bases). CDR1 is SQVTM, CDR2 ANQGSEA, per germline. There are 16 residues in the CDR3. Trimming pared 7 bases from V and 4 bases from J, leaving 25 bases between. CDR3 bases: TGCAGCGCCGAATCCGGACCAGGGGCGGTGGGCTATGGCTACACCTTC. Translation: CSAESGPGAVGYGYTF. The entire variable domain, with the rest obtained from reference TRBV29-1 and TRBJ1-2, is as follows: SAVISQKPSRDICQRGTSLTIQCQVDSQVTMMFWYRQQPGQSLTLIATANQGSEATYESGFVIDKFPISRPNLTFSTLTVSNMSPEDSSIYLCSAESGPGAVGYGYTFGSGTRLTVV.

The rearrangement links TRBV7-8 to TRBJ2-2, with D tentatively TRBD2 (5 bases). Germline CDR1 is SGHVS and CDR2 is FQNEAQ. The CDR3 loop spans 18 amino acids. V lost 6 bases and J 0 bases, leaving 20 bases between the germline ends. As DNA, the CDR3 is TGTGCCAGCAGGAATTTAAGGAGGAATATTGCGAACACCGGGGAGCTGTTTTTT. It specifies CASRNLRRNIANTGELFF.

The V call is TRBV4-1, the J call TRBJ1-1, with D perhaps TRBD1 (6 bases). The CDR3 is 15 amino acids. The germline V and J ends were trimmed by 1 base and 1 base, with 10 bases remaining between them. Looked up from germline, CDR1 is MGHRA and CDR2 is YSYEKL. The CDR3 coding sequence is TGCGCCAGCAGCCAAGTGGGGACATCGAACACTGAAGCTTTCTTT. Protein product: CASSQVGTSNTEAFF.

V gene TRBV18 combines with J gene TRBJ2-7; 9 nucleotides align to TRBD2. From germline, CDR1 is KGHSH and CDR2 LQKENI. The CDR3 is 15 amino acids. V lost 3 bases and J lost 5; bases outside the gene matches: 8. The CDR3 is CASSPFLAGNDEQYF. The CDR3 bases are TGTGCCAGCTCACCTTTTCTAGCGGGGAACGACGAGCAGTACTTC.

In its sample, this clone was seen a few times. This chain joins TRBV14 and TRBJ2-1, with 9 nucleotides matching TRBD1. Germline CDR1 is SGHDN and CDR2 is FVKESK. The CDR3 runs 16 residues. The V and J ends lost 3 bases and 5 bases, in that order; junction bases with no gene match: 8. CDR3 in amino acids: CASSQLPGQGDNEQFF. The CDR3 DNA reads TGTGCCAGCAGCCAGCTACCGGGACAGGGTGACAATGAGCAGTTCTTC.

The chain couples TRBV5-6 to TRBJ1-5; tentatively, D is TRBD1 (5 bases). The ends were cut back, 3 bases at V and 7 bases at J, with 14 bases in the middle. Germline V gene lookup returns CDR1 SGHDT and CDR2 YYEEEE. The CDR3 extends over 14 amino acids. The CDR3 DNA sequence: TGTGCCAGCAGCTCCTTTAGGGGCAGACAGCCCCAGCATTTT. Translated: CASSSFRGRQPQHF.

The V call is TRBV5-1, the J call TRBJ2-2, with D possibly matching TRBD1 (6 bases). Germline CDR1 and CDR2: SGHRS and YFSETQ. Trimming cost V 0 bases and J 4 bases, with 13 bases left between them. The CDR3 loop spans 16 amino acids. The CDR3 DNA is TGCGCCAGCAGCTTGGGAACGGGACATTTCACCGGGGAGCTGTTTTTT. Protein: CASSLGTGHFTGELFF. The full variable domain, completed using reference TRBV5-1 and TRBJ2-2, is KAGVTQTPRYLIKTRGQQVTLSCSPISGHRSVSWYQQTPGQGLQFLFEYFSETQRNKGNFPGRFSGRQFSNSRSEMNVSTLELGDSALYLCASSLGTGHFTGELFFGEGSRLTVL.

The chain is built from TRBV28 and TRBJ1-1; 9 bases fit TRBD1. CDR3 size: 15 residues. V shed 3 bases, J shed 0 bases, and the junction held 2 bases outside the gene matches. Germline V gives CDR1 MDHEN, CDR2 SYDVKM. The CDR3 nucleotides read TGTGCCAGCAGTTTGACAGGGGGGGTGAACACTGAAGCTTTCTTT. It specifies CASSLTGGVNTEAFF. Based on the CDR3 plus reference TRBV28 and TRBJ1-1, the full variable domain is DVKVTQSSRYLVKRTGEKVFLECVQDMDHENMFWYRQDPGLGLRLIYFSYDVKMKEKGDIPEGYSVSREKKERFSLILESASTNQTSMYLCASSLTGGVNTEAFFGQGTRLTVV.

This chain joins TRBV7-4 and TRBJ2-6; weak D call: TRBD1 (5 bases). Deletions cut 2 bases from V and 2 bases from J, with 7 bases between. The CDR3 spans 15 residues. Germline CDR1 reads SGHVT; CDR2 reads SQSDAQ. This CDR3 reads CASSLQGAGANVLTF. The CDR3 nucleotides are TGTGCCAGCAGCTTACAGGGTGCTGGGGCCAACGTCCTGACTTTC.